This T cell receptor beta chain emerged from a study of T cell repertoires in aging, cancer and after chemotherapy. Study-level results: Healthy donors lost TCR diversity with age mainly through richness, cancer patients through richness and evenness.

Rearranged V-D-J TRB sequences were amplified with a mixed TRB-A/B primer pool. Each CDR3 protein is one row after TCRdb ran MiXCR on the multiplex PCR reads. The repertoire holds around 6,100 distinct CDR3 sequences, with roughly 29% as singletons. CDR3 size: 12 residues. The ends were cut back, 1 base at V and 4 bases at J, with 5 bases in the middle. The germline CDR1 and CDR2 sequences are PRHDT and FYEKMQ (reference sequence). This clonotype is medium-sized within its sample. The antigen is unknown. Amplification of TCR beta used genomic DNA extracted from peripheral blood. Sequencing was carried out using blood. This chain connects TRBV13 to TRBJ2-7; no clear D. This TCR derives from a human donor with a blood cancer. The donor label of this sample is uncertain. The CDR3 sequence: CASSLEGYEQYF. CDR3 sequence (DNA): TGTGCCAGCAGCTTAGAGGGTTACGAGCAGTACTTC.